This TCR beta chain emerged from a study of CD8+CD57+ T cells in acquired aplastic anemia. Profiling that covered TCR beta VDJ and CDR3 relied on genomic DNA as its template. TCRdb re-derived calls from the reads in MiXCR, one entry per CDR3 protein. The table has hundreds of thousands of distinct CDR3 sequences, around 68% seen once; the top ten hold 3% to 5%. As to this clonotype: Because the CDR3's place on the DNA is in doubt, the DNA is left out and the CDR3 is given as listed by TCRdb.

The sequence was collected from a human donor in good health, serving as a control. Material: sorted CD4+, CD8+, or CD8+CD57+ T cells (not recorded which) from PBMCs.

This chain's CDR3 is CASSFYICSAPSGGGQETQYF. The J gene is TRBJ2-5, the V gene TRBV11-3; the table assigns TRBD1, which was not confirmed against the DNA. The germline CDR1 and CDR2 sequences are SGHNT and YENEEA. The CDR3 is 21 residues long, ends included.